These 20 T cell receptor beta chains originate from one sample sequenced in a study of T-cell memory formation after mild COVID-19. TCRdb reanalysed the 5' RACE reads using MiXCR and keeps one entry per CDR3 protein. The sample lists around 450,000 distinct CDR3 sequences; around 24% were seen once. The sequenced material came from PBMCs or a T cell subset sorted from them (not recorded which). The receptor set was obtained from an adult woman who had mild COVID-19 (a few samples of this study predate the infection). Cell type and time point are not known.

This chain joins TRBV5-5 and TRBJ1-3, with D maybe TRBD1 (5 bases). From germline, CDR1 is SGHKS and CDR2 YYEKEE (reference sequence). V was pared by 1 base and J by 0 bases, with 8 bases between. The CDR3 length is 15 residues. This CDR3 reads CASSLRQNSGNTIYF. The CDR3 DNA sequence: TGTGCCAGCAGCTTGCGACAGAACTCTGGAAACACCATATATTTT.

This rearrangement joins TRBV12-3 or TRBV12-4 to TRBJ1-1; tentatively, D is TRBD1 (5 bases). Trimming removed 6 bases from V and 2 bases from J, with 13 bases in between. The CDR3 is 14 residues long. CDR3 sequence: CASSPSGQNTEAFF. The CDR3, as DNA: TGTGCCAGCAGCCCTTCCGGACAAAACACTGAAGCTTTCTTT.

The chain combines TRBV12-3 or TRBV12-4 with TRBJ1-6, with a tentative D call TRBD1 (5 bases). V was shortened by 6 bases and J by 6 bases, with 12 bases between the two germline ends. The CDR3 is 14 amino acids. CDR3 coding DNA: TGTGCCAGCAGGGCCGCGGGGGGTAATTCACCCCTCCACTTT. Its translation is CASRAAGGNSPLHF.

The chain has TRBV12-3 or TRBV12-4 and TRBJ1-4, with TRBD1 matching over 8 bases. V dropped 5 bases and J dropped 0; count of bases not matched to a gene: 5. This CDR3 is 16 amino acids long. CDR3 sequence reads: CASSLGQGATNEKLFF. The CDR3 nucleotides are TGTGCCAGCAGTCTCGGACAGGGAGCAACTAATGAAAAACTGTTTTTT.

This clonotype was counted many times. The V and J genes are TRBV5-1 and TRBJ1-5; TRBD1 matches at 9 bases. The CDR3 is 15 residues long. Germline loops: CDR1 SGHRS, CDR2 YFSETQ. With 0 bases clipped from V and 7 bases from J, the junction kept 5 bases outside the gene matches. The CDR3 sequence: CASSLDGTGSQPQHF. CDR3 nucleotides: TGCGCCAGCAGCTTGGACGGGACAGGGTCCCAGCCCCAGCATTTT.

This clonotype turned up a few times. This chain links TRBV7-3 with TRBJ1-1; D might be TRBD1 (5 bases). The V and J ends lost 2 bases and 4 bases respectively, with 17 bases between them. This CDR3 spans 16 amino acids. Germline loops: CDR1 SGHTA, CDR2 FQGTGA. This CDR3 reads CASSLQGPVGGTEAFF. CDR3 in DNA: TGTGCCAGCAGCTTACAGGGTCCGGTCGGGGGCACTGAAGCTTTCTTT. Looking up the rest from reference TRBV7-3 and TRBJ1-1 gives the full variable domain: GAGVSQTPSNKVTEKGKYVELRCDPISGHTALYWYRQSLGQGPEFLIYFQGTGAADDSGLPNDRFFAVRPEGSVSTLKIQRTERGDSAVYLCASSLQGPVGGTEAFFGQGTRLTVV.

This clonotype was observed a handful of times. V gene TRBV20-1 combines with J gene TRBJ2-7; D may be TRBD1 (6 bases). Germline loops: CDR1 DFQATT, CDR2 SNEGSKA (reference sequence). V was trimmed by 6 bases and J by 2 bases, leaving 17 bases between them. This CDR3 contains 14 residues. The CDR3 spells CSARRIGGTYEQYF. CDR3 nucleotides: TGCAGTGCCCGCCGCATAGGGGGTACCTACGAGCAGTACTTC.

The CDR3 loop reads CASRRDRGNTGELFF. Written as DNA, the CDR3 is TGTGCCAGCAGGAGGGACAGGGGAAACACCGGGGAGCTGTTTTTT. V usage is TRBV2 and J usage is TRBJ2-2, with TRBD1 matching over 10 bases. The ends lost 6 bases at V and 2 bases at J; junction bases unmatched: 3. This CDR3 has 15 residues. The germline CDR1 and CDR2 sequences are SNHLY and FYNNEI.

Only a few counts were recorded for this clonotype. Here the CDR3 reads CASSEASGGAYEQYF. The CDR3 coding sequence is TGTGCCAGCAGTGAAGCGAGCGGGGGGGCCTACGAGCAGTACTTC. The chain links TRBV6-1 to TRBJ2-7; 10 nucleotides match TRBD2. V shed 0 bases, J shed 2 bases, and the junction held 1 base outside the gene matches. The germline V gene encodes CDR1 MNHNS and CDR2 SASEGT. CDR3 length: 15 amino acids.

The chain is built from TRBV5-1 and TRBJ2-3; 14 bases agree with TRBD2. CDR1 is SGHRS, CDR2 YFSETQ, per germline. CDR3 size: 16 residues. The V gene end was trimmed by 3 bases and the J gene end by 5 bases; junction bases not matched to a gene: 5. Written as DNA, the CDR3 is TGCGCCAGCAGCTCGGGACTAGCGGGGGCAGGAGATACGCAGTATTTT. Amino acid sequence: CASSSGLAGAGDTQYF.

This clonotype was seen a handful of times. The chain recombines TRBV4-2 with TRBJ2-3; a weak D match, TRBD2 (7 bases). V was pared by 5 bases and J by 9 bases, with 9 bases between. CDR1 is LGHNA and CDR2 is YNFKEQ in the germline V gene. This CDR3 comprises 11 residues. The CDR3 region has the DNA TGTGCCAGCAGCGGGGGGGCCACGCAGTATTTT. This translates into CASSGGATQYF.

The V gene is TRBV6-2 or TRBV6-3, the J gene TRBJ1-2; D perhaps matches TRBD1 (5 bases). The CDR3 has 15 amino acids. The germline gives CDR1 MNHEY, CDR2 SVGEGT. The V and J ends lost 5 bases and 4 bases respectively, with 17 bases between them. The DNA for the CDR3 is TGTGCCAGCAGTGAACCGACCGGGACGGTCTATGGCTACACCTTC. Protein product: CASSEPTGTVYGYTF.

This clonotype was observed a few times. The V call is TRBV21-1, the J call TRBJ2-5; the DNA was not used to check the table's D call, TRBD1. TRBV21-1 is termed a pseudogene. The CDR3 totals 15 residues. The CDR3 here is CASSKVDRKEETQYF. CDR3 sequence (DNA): TGTGCCAGCAGCAAGGTGGACAGGAAAGAAGAGACCCAGTACTTC.

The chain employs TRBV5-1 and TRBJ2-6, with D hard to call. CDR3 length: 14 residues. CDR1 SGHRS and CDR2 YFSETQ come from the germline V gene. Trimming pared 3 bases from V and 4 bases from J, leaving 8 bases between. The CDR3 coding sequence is TGCGCCAGCAGCTCACAAGTGGGGGCCAACGTCCTGACTTTC. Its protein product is CASSSQVGANVLTF. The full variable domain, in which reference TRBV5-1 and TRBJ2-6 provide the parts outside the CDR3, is KAGVTQTPRYLIKTRGQQVTLSCSPISGHRSVSWYQQTPGQGLQFLFEYFSETQRNKGNFPGRFSGRQFSNSRSEMNVSTLELGDSALYLCASSSQVGANVLTFGAGSRLTVL.

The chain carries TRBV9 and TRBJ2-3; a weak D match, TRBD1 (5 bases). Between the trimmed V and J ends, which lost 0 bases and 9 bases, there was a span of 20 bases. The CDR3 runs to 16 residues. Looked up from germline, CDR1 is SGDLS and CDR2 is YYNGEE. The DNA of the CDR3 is TGTGCCAGCAGCGTAGCGCCTGAGCTGCAGGGTCGCACGCAGTATTTT. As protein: CASSVAPELQGRTQYF. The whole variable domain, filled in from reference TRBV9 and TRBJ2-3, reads DSGVTQTPKHLITATGQRVTLRCSPRSGDLSVYWYQQSLDQGLQFLIQYYNGEERAKGNILERFSAQQFPDLHSELNLSSLELGDSALYFCASSVAPELQGRTQYFGPGTRLTVL.

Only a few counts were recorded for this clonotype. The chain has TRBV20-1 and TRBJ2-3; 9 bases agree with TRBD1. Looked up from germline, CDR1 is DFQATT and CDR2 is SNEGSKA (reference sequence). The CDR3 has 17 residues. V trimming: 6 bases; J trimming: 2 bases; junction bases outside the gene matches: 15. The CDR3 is CSAPNERTGVLTDTQYF. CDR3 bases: TGCAGTGCCCCGAACGAGAGGACAGGGGTCCTCACAGATACGCAGTATTTT.

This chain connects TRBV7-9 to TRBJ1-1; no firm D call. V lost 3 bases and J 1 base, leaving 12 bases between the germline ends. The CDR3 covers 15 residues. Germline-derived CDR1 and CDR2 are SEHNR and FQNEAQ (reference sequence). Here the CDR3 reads CASSFLAAENTEAFF. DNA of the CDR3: TGTGCCAGCAGCTTTCTAGCGGCGGAGAACACTGAAGCTTTCTTT.

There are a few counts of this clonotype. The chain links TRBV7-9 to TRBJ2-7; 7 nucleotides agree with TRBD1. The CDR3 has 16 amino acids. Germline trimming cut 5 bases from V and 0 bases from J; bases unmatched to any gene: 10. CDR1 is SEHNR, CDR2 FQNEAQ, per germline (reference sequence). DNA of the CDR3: TGTGCCAGCAGCCCACGGACAGGCCAGAGCTCCTACGAGCAGTACTTC. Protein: CASSPRTGQSSYEQYF.

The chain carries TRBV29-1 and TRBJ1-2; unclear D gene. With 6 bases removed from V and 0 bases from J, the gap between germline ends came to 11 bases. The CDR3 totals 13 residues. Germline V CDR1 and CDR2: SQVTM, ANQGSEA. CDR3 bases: TGCAGCGTCCTAGGAGCCTCTAACTATGGCTACACCTTC. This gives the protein CSVLGASNYGYTF.

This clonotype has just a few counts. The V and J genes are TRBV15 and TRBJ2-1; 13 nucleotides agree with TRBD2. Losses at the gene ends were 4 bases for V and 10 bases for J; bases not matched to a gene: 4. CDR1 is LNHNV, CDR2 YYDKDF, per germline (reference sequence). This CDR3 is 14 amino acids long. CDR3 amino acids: CATSTPGLAGEQFF. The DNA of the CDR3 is TGTGCCACCAGCACCCCGGGACTAGCGGGGGAGCAGTTCTTC.